These T cell receptor beta chains were read from a single sample in a study of cytomegalovirus exposure and HLA in healthy donors. This table comes from immunoSEQ multiplex PCR, and its TCRdb copy is limited to in-frame clones, with some not included. This sample has about 150,000 clones, with approximately 81% found just once. The sequenced sample was PBMCs. The receptors were sampled from a woman younger than 35 in good health and CMV-seronegative. The CDR3 runs from the conserved cysteine through the conserved F or W.

v_gene: TRBV5-6
j_gene: TRBJ1-2
CDR3aa: CASTPGGIYYGYTF

v_gene: TRBV4-1
j_gene: TRBJ2-7
CDR3aa: CASSHPTSGNYEQYF

v_gene: TRBV14
j_gene: TRBJ1-2
CDR3aa: CASSQDYKAYGYTF

v_gene: TRBV28
j_gene: TRBJ1-2
CDR3aa: CASGRSLYTF

v_gene: TRBV5-1
j_gene: TRBJ2-4
CDR3aa: CASRGGNIQYF

v_gene: TRBV5-1
j_gene: TRBJ2-7
CDR3aa: CASSVAGFTKTYEQYF

v_gene: TRBV7-9
j_gene: TRBJ1-1
CDR3aa: CASSLEVRVTEAFF

v_gene: TRBV25-1
j_gene: TRBJ2-3
CDR3aa: CASSPSRGTQYF

v_gene: TRBV29-1
j_gene: TRBJ2-7
CDR3aa: CSVHQVPGQVYYEQYF

v_gene: TRBV9
j_gene: TRBJ2-7
CDR3aa: CASSETPGESEQYF

v_gene: TRBV6-5
j_gene: TRBJ2-7
CDR3aa: CASPLLTGPGEQYF

v_gene: TRBV6-5
j_gene: TRBJ1-2
CDR3aa: CASTAGGMYYGYTF

v_gene: TRBV6-5
j_gene: TRBJ2-7
CDR3aa: CASSPRGADSYEQYF

v_gene: TRBV19
j_gene: TRBJ2-7
CDR3aa: CASSPTGVREQYF

v_gene: TRBV28
j_gene: TRBJ1-6
CDR3aa: CASIPGTVYAPLHF

v_gene: TRBV11-3
j_gene: TRBJ2-1
CDR3aa: CASSLGGYNEQFF

v_gene: TRBV19
j_gene: TRBJ2-7
CDR3aa: CASSIGTGASYEQYF

v_gene: TRBV10-1
j_gene: TRBJ2-1
CDR3aa: CASSEGRGGTGEQFF

v_gene: TRBV19
j_gene: TRBJ1-1
CDR3aa: CASSTPGLPMNTEAFF

v_gene: TRBV7-2
j_gene: TRBJ2-7
CDR3aa: CASSSSGGPSYEQYF

v_gene: TRBV18
j_gene: TRBJ2-2
CDR3aa: CASSPPPGSTGELFF

v_gene: TRBV4-1
j_gene: TRBJ1-2
CDR3aa: CASSQEGRLNGYTF

v_gene: TRBV27
j_gene: TRBJ2-1
CDR3aa: CASSLISDRGATEQFF

v_gene: TRBV7-3
j_gene: TRBJ2-2
CDR3aa: CASSINSGGNTGELFF

v_gene: TRBV9
j_gene: TRBJ1-6
CDR3aa: CASSAGGRASDSPLHF

v_gene: TRBV29-1
j_gene: TRBJ2-7
CDR3aa: CSVEGGQGANEQYF

v_gene: TRBV4-3
j_gene: TRBJ2-5
CDR3aa: CASSVQREVQETQYF

v_gene: TRBV27
j_gene: TRBJ1-2
CDR3aa: CALRREGYGYTF

v_gene: TRBV11-2
j_gene: TRBJ2-1
CDR3aa: CASSLASPGGYNEQFF

v_gene: TRBV5-5
j_gene: TRBJ2-5
CDR3aa: CASSTLETQYF

v_gene: TRBV11-2
j_gene: TRBJ2-7
CDR3aa: CASSPEVSSYEQYF

v_gene: TRBV5-6
j_gene: TRBJ1-2
CDR3aa: CASSLVSANSGYTF

v_gene: TRBV7-2
j_gene: TRBJ2-3
CDR3aa: CASSWKWREGGPDTQYF

v_gene: TRBV9
j_gene: TRBJ1-2
CDR3aa: CASSGPGQGGDYGYTF

v_gene: TRBV19
j_gene: TRBJ1-1
CDR3aa: CASSGTVNTEAFF

v_gene: TRBV28
j_gene: TRBJ1-5
CDR3aa: CASSLTSGVQPQHF

v_gene: TRBV27
j_gene: TRBJ2-1
CDR3aa: CASSSRRTSGSYNEQFF

v_gene: TRBV7-2
j_gene: TRBJ2-7
CDR3aa: CASSLARGRAEQYF

v_gene: TRBV4-1
j_gene: TRBJ1-1
CDR3aa: CASSQEGGGWDTEAFF

v_gene: TRBV27
j_gene: TRBJ2-3
CDR3aa: CASSLRRGGEDTQYF

v_gene: TRBV11-2
j_gene: TRBJ2-7
CDR3aa: CASSLTTTGAQEQYF

v_gene: TRBV5-5
j_gene: TRBJ1-4
CDR3aa: CASSLSAANEKLFF

v_gene: TRBV20-1
j_gene: TRBJ2-1
CDR3aa: CSARDPPKQFF

v_gene: TRBV9
j_gene: TRBJ1-4
CDR3aa: CASSVDGVDDEKLFF

v_gene: TRBV11-1
j_gene: TRBJ2-1
CDR3aa: CASTSSREYHNEQFF

v_gene: TRBV7-9
j_gene: TRBJ2-1
CDR3aa: CASTPPGGGIHEQFF

v_gene: TRBV7-3
j_gene: TRBJ1-1
CDR3aa: CASSPTGLENTEAFF

v_gene: TRBV19
j_gene: TRBJ2-7
CDR3aa: CASSIIRTPTYEQYF

v_gene: TRBV5-6
j_gene: TRBJ2-4
CDR3aa: CASGFPGQGNIQYF

v_gene: TRBV7-9
j_gene: TRBJ1-4
CDR3aa: CASSLNRREVYIEKLFF